The T cell receptor (beta chain) described here comes from a study of shared clonotypes between healthy human individuals. Broader study findings: The authors expected sequencing depth to affect clonotype sharing among donors.

Regarding this clone: Its specificity is unknown. Relative to the germline gene, one junction end is altered; a read error may explain this.

Generated by immunoSEQ multiplex PCR, the TCRdb table keeps only in-frame clones and is missing some. In the table there are some 120,000 clones, 55% to 70% of which are singletons. Specimen: memory CD8+ T cells sorted from blood. As for subset: CD45RO+ cells pooled with CCR7-negative TemRA cells. This receptor was taken from a woman aged 25 to 39 in good health.

CDR3 protein: CASSGTGEEPYF. CDR3 nucleotide sequence: TGTGCCAGCAGTGGGACTGGGGAAGAGCCGTACTTC. The chain uses TRBV27 and TRBJ2-7, with a possible D match to TRBD2 (6 bases). CDR3 length: 12 amino acids. From germline, CDR1 is MNHEY and CDR2 SMNVEV (reference sequence).